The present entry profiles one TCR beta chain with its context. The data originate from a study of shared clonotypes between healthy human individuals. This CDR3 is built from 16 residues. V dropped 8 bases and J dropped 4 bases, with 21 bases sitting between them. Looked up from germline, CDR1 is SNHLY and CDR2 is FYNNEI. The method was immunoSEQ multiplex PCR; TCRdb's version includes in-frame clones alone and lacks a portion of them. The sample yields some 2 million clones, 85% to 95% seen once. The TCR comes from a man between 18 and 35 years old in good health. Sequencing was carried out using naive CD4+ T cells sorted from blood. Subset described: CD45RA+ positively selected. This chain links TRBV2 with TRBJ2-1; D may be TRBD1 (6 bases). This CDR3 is CASLLGAPPRYNEQFF. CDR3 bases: TGTGCCAGCCTGCTGGGGGCGCCCCCGAGATACAATGAGCAGTTCTTC.